The clone carrying this T cell receptor (beta chain) has only a few counts. Its target is unknown. Using its own MiXCR run on the reads, TCRdb lists one record per CDR3 protein. The table records around 900,000 distinct CDR3 sequences, approximately 30% of them present only once. Germline lookup yields CDR1 LNHDA and CDR2 SQIVND (reference sequence). The CDR3 loop spans 13 amino acids. V lost 3 bases to trimming and J lost 4 bases, with 9 bases between them. The data are from a study of T cell repertoires in cytomegalovirus infection. The source was cultured CD8+ T cells from PBMCs, collected from culture after CMV antigen stimulation. This chain links TRBV19 with TRBJ1-1; D is undetermined. The TCR was taken from a human donor in good health (CMV status not recorded). Some clones in this sample may be carry-over from other donors' samples. The CDR3 bases are TGTGCCAGTAGTATCTCCCCGGCCACTGAAGCTTTCTTT. It codes for CASSISPATEAFF.